The clone carrying this T cell receptor beta chain was recorded once. Its antigen is currently unknown. This specimen comes from a study of cytomegalovirus exposure and HLA in healthy donors. Study results and limitations: The classifier reportedly diagnosed cytomegalovirus status with high specificity and sensitivity. Among TCR beta chains, those listed as cytomegalovirus-associated numbered about 160. Earlier analysis yielded a pattern in which most TCR beta V segments were productive about 87% or about 30% of the time.

The PCR used 60 Vbeta and 13 Jbeta primers. The assay was immunoSEQ multiplex PCR, and TCRdb's table has in-frame clones only and misses some. The table lists some 150,000 clones, 77% of them singletons. With 1 base removed from V and 1 base from J, the gap between germline ends came to 4 bases. The CDR3 runs to 13 residues. CDR1 is SGHDN, CDR2 FVKESK, per germline. The chain employs TRBV14 and TRBJ2-5; D call uncertain. The sample comprised PBMCs. The sequence was obtained from a female donor in good health and CMV-seronegative. The CDR3 protein is CASSQAVQETQYF. In nucleotides, the CDR3 is TGTGCCAGCAGCCAAGCAGTCCAAGAGACCCAGTACTTC.